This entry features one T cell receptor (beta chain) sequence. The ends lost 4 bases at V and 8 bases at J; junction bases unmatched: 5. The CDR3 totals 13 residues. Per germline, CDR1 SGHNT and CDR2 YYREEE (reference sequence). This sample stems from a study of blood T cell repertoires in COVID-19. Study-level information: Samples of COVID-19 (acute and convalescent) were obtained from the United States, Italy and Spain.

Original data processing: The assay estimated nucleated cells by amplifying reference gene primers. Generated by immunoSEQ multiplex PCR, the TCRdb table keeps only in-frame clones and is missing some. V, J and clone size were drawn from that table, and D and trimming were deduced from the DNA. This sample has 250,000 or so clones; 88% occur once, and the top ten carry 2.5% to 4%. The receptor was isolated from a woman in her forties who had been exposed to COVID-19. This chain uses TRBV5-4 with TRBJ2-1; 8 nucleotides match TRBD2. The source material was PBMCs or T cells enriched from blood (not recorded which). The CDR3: CASSQTSEHEQFF. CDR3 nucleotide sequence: TGTGCCAGCAGCCAGACTAGCGAGCATGAGCAGTTCTTC.